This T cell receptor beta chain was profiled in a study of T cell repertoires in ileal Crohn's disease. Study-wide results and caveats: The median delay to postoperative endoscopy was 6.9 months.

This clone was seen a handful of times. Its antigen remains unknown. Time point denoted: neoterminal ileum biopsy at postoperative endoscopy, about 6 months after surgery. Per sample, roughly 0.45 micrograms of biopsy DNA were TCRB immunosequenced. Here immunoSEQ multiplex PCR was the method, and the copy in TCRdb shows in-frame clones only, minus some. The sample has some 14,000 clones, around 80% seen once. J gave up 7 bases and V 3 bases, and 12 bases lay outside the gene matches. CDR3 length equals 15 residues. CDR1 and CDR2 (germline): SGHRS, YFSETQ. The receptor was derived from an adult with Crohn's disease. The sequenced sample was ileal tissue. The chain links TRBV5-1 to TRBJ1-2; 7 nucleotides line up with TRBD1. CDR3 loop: CASSSPQGESAGYTF. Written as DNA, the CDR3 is TGCGCCAGCAGCTCTCCTCAGGGGGAGAGCGCTGGCTACACCTTC.